This T cell receptor (beta chain) appears in the sequencing data of a study of cytomegalovirus exposure and HLA in healthy donors. Whole-study results and caveats: Overall, approximately 180 TCR beta chains were annotated as cytomegalovirus-associated.

An approximately 130-subject validation cohort, separate from the approximately 610-subject first cohort, supplied the donors. V gave up 0 bases and J gave up 7 bases; unmatched junction bases: 4. The CDR3 has 14 amino acids. The germline V gene has CDR1 KGHSH and CDR2 LQKENI. The data were produced by immunoSEQ multiplex PCR, yet TCRdb's version contains in-frame clones alone and is incomplete. The sample includes fewer than 250,000 clones, around 86% of them seen just once. As concerns this clone: Antigen specificity is unknown.

The source is a woman between 18 and 30 years old in good health and CMV-seropositive. The sample consisted of PBMCs. The rearrangement links TRBV18 to TRBJ1-2; TRBD1 matches 8 bases. CDR3 DNA sequence: TGTGCCAGCTCACCACCACAGGGGGTCATTGGCTACACCTTC. Its translation is CASSPPQGVIGYTF.